A selection of T cell receptor beta chains follows, all from one sample in a study of shared clonotypes between healthy human individuals. The protocol was immunoSEQ multiplex PCR, while the TCRdb copy is restricted to in-frame clones and leaves out a portion. Of 2 million to 2.5 million clones listed, 93% are singletons. Material: naive CD4+ T cells from PBMCs. These TCRs come from a man aged 18 to 35 in good health. Some clones in this sample may be carry-over from other donors' samples. Both conserved end residues are part of each CDR3. Each record gives: J gene, V gene, D gene, clone size, CDR3 protein, CDR3 DNA. A D gene is named only where the DNA matches it firmly. Size is omitted from some rows. Given values are once, few, many or a class for expanded clones.

TRBJ1-1	TRBV18	NA	once	CASSQDYRVTEAFF	TGTGCCAGCTCACAAGATTATAGGGTCACTGAAGCTTTCTTT
TRBJ2-3	TRBV21-1	NA	once	CASNSSGGSTDTQYF	TGTGCCAGCAACTCTAGCGGGGGTAGCACAGATACGCAGTATTTT
TRBJ1-2	TRBV28	TRBD1	NA	CASTKRTGGYGYTF	TGTGCCAGCACCAAACGGACAGGGGGGTATGGCTACACCTTC
TRBJ2-3	TRBV7-9	NA	NA	CASSLGSSTDTQYF	TGTGCCAGCAGCTTAGGGAGTTCCACAGATACGCAGTATTTT
TRBJ2-7	TRBV29-1	NA	NA	CSVPPQHSYEQYF	TGCAGCGTCCCCCCCCAGCACTCCTACGAGCAGTACTTC
TRBJ2-7	TRBV29-1	NA	NA	CSGRWGFGQYF	TGCAGCGGCCGATGGGGGTTTGGGCAGTACTTC
TRBJ2-2	TRBV9	NA	NA	CASSVVSNTGELFF	TGTGCCAGCAGCGTAGTCTCCAACACCGGGGAGCTGTTTTTT
TRBJ2-1	TRBV18	NA	NA	CASSPQGSNEQFF	TGTGCCAGCTCACCACAAGGGTCCAATGAGCAGTTCTTC
TRBJ2-5	TRBV5-1	NA	NA	CASSQPSSGRYQETQYF	TGCGCCAGCAGCCAGCCGAGTTCCGGGCGGTACCAAGAGACCCAGTACTTC
TRBJ2-1	TRBV4-3	NA	NA	CASSQTLVRTLSYNEQFF	TGCGCCAGCAGCCAGACGCTAGTTAGGACCCTCTCCTACAATGAGCAGTTCTTC
TRBJ2-7	TRBV6-5	NA	NA	CASRQTGFASYEQYF	TGTGCCAGCAGACAAACAGGGTTCGCGTCCTACGAGCAGTACTTC
TRBJ2-2	TRBV7-3	NA	NA	CASRLNTGELFF	TGTGCCAGCAGACTTAACACCGGGGAGCTGTTTTTT
TRBJ2-7	TRBV6-5	TRBD2	NA	CASRARGTASAEQYF	TGTGCCAGCAGAGCGCGGGGGACCGCTTCAGCCGAGCAGTACTTC
TRBJ2-1	TRBV5-6	TRBD2	NA	CASSWMRGTSINEQFF	TGTGCCAGCAGCTGGATGCGTGGGACTAGTATTAATGAGCAGTTCTTC
TRBJ2-2	TRBV30	NA	NA	CAWSTGGGYTGELFF	TGTGCCTGGAGCACTGGGGGAGGTTACACCGGGGAGCTGTTTTTT
TRBJ2-2	TRBV29-1	TRBD2	NA	CSVGLAGLGGELFF	TGCAGCGTAGGACTAGCGGGATTAGGCGGGGAGCTGTTTTTT
TRBJ2-3	TRBV5-1	NA	NA	CASSLDRATDTQYF	TGCGCCAGCAGCTTGGACAGGGCGACAGATACGCAGTATTTT
TRBJ2-7	TRBV5-1	NA	NA	CASSLGGTVSYEQYF	TGCGCCAGCAGCTTGGGTGGGACGGTCTCCTACGAGCAGTACTTC
TRBJ2-7	TRBV6-5	NA	NA	CATARGPNYEQYF	TGTGCCACCGCCCGGGGACCAAACTACGAGCAGTACTTC
TRBJ2-6	TRBV9	NA	once	CASSVVGTVSSGANVLTF	TGTGCCAGCAGCGTAGTAGGAACAGTTTCTTCTGGGGCCAACGTCCTGACTTTC
TRBJ1-2	TRBV28	TRBD1	once	CASRLSPGQKGGVDGYTF	TGTGCCAGCAGGCTTTCCCCGGGACAGAAAGGTGGGGTGGATGGCTACACCTTC
TRBJ1-1	TRBV4-2	TRBD1	NA	CASSQDWGAGGTEAFF	TGTGCCAGCAGCCAAGATTGGGGGGCAGGGGGAACTGAAGCTTTCTTT
TRBJ2-7	TRBV27	TRBD2	NA	CASSLSGLAGGGSYEQYF	TGTGCCAGCAGTTTATCGGGACTAGCGGGAGGAGGGTCCTACGAGCAGTACTTC
TRBJ2-7	TRBV9	TRBD2	NA	CASSPGIRGLASYEQYF	TGTGCCAGCAGCCCCGGAATAAGAGGACTAGCCTCCTACGAGCAGTACTTC
TRBJ1-2	TRBV2	NA	NA	CASSEGVRGGIYGYTF	TGTGCCAGCAGTGAAGGTGTTAGGGGTGGGATCTATGGCTACACCTTC
TRBJ2-1	TRBV29-1	NA	NA	CSVVGSSYNEQFF	TGCAGCGTTGTAGGGAGCTCCTACAATGAGCAGTTCTTC
TRBJ2-5	TRBV11-2	NA	NA	CASSSNHQETQYF	TGTGCCAGCAGCTCGAACCACCAAGAGACCCAGTACTTC
TRBJ2-7	TRBV29-1	NA	NA	CSVFGQGGPYEQYF	TGCAGCGTTTTTGGGCAGGGGGGTCCCTACGAGCAGTACTTC